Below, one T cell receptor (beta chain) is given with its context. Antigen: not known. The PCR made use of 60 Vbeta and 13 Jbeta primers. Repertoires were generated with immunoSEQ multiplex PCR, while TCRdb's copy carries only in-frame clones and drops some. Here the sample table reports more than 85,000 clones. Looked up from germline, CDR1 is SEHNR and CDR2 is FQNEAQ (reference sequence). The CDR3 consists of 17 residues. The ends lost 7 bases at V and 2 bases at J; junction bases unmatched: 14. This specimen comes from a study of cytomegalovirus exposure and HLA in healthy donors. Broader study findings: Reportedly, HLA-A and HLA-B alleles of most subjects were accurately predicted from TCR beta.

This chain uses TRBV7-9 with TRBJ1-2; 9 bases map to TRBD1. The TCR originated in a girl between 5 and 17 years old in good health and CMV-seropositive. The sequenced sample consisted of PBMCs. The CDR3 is CASNGLGTGTKNYGYTF. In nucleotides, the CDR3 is TGTGCCAGCAACGGCCTGGGGACAGGGACCAAGAACTATGGCTACACCTTC.